This T cell receptor beta chain was obtained from a study of blood T cell repertoires in COVID-19 (dated by TCRdb to the early 2020s). As for the study more broadly: Samples from collaborators originated in the United States, Italy and Spain and spanned both the acute and convalescent phases of COVID-19. The prospective study material was composed of cDNA or gDNA derived from T cells, B-cell-depleted T cells, or PBMCs. The repertoires were made available in a free public database intended to serve as a resource for research on the immune response to SARS-CoV-2. A de-identified subject ID, COVID-19 status, age in years and sex were almost always included in the sample metadata. Where available, HLA class I and class II types were obtained from metadata supplied by the sample provider rather than from assay-based typing. The samples were drawn from the first 160 participants of the ongoing ImmuneRACE study and from 1,254 subjects provided by 6 global collaborators. Subjects who had been exposed to COVID-19, were actively infected with it, or had recovered from it provided the deeply sampled blood TCRbeta repertoires that made up the dataset. Results the study describes overall, beyond this receptor: How much clinical and demographic metadata was included differed by source and by participant, and the metadata was provided uncurated.

Collaborating institutions collected whole blood in K2EDTA tubes following their own protocols. For TCRbeta analysis, collaborator samples were shipped as frozen whole blood, as isolated PBMCs, or as DNA extracted from either sample type. V is pruned by 0 bases and J by 7 bases, leaving 2 bases of the junction without a gene match. The CDR3 has 14 amino acids, counting the end cysteine and phenylalanine. Here the CDR3 DNA is all that survives: 42 bases in frame from base 1. The germline V gene sets CDR1 to SGHRS and CDR2 to YFSETQ. The immunoSEQ Assay, a bias-controlled multiplex PCR, was used to amplify TCRbeta CDR3 regions from genomic DNA. As for how the authors treated the data: Within the assay, amplification of reference gene primers was used to estimate how many nucleated cells each sample contained. To quantify the absolute abundance of each unique TCRbeta CDR3 rearrangement, sequence reads were collapsed and filtered. For each sample, productive Simpson clonality was calculated as the square root of Simpson's diversity index across productive rearrangements. The immuneACCESS repertoire file appears here via TCRdb, limited to in-frame rearrangements. These files lack a portion of the clones; in checked studies, under half of the deficit traces to unresolved V genes, and the cause of the others is not known. The V and J calls and clone size are taken from that table; D and trimming were inferred from the DNA. The sample has about 88,000 clones on record, over 90% of them singletons. The top ten clonotypes cover 1.7% of the sample.

A single count supports this clone. The antigen it binds to is not known. Base qualities were left out, and no much larger clone turns up one base away. Sequenced: peripheral blood. The TCR originated in a man aged 55 to 70 with acute or convalescent COVID-19. This chain is built from TRBV5-1 and TRBJ2-1; 9 middle bases align to TRBD2. Read as DNA, the sequence is TGCGCCAGCAGCTTGGGGCTAGCGGGAAATGAGCAGTTCTTC. It translates as CASSLGLAGNEQFF. The entire variable domain, with the stretches around the CDR3 drawn from the reference TRBV5-1 and TRBJ2-1 proteins, is KAGVTQTPRYLIKTRGQQVTLSCSPISGHRSVSWYQQTPGQGLQFLFEYFSETQRNKGNFPGRFSGRQFSNSRSEMNVSTLELGDSALYLCASSLGLAGNEQFFGPGTRLTVL.